This T cell receptor (beta chain) was sequenced in a study of T cells in Graves' hyperthyroidism and ophthalmopathy. Study conclusions and caveats: Peripheral blood also featured most of the thyroid clonotypes expanded above 0.001.

Using RNA transcripts as the source, TCR beta CDR3 regions were amplified. An initial round of RT-PCR targeting the TCR CDR3 relied on the HTBI primer set. TCRdb re-analysed the multiplex PCR reads in MiXCR, keeping a single row per CDR3 protein. The sample consists of approximately 370,000 distinct CDR3 sequences, 14% to 15% of them appearing once. This clonotype has a count of ten or more. Its antigen is currently unknown. For Graves' hyperthyroidism to be stable, ophthalmopathy could not progress within 18 months. The study excluded patients with uncontrolled infection, other autoimmune disease, pregnancy or lactation. Diagnosing involved the use of clinical symptoms, serum thyroxine and TRAb, thyroid ultrasound and orbital computed tomography. This sequence was found in a woman in her 30s with Graves' hyperthyroidism. The sample taken for sequencing was blood.

The CDR3, as DNA: TGTGCCAGCTCACGGGACAGGGGCGGAGAGACCCAGTACTTC. Protein sequence: CASSRDRGGETQYF. V and J are TRBV18 and TRBJ2-5, with 10 bases aligning to TRBD1. The CDR3 spans 14 residues. The ends lost 4 bases at V and 4 bases at J; junction bases unmatched: 3. The germline gives CDR1 KGHSH, CDR2 LQKENI. The entire variable domain, with the rest obtained from reference TRBV18 and TRBJ2-5, is as follows: NAGVMQNPRHLVRRRGQEARLRCSPMKGHSHVYWYRQLPEEGLKFMVYLQKENIIDESGMPKERFSAEFPKEGPSILRIQQVVRGDSAAYFCASSRDRGGETQYFGPGTRLLVL.